Shown below are 6 T cell receptor beta chains from a single sample sequenced in a study of T cell changes during pregnancy in multiple sclerosis (dated by TCRdb to the late 2010s). Receptor amplification or capture employed the immunoSEQ multiplex PCR assay. TCRdb holds this immuneACCESS table with in-frame rearrangements only. Some clones are missing; in checked studies, unresolved V genes explain under half, and the rest has no known cause. This sample has 45,000 to 65,000 clones in its table, and approximately 91% of those were observed once. The ten largest clones capture 0.5% of the sample. The sequenced sample was CD4+ T cells from peripheral blood mononuclear cells, obtained in the third trimester of pregnancy. These TCRs come from a female donor with multiple sclerosis, enrolled in a pregnancy study.

This sequence joins TRBV7-2 and TRBJ2-5, with 8 nucleotides matching TRBD2. Looked up from germline, CDR1 is SGHTA and CDR2 is FQGNSA. The CDR3 contains 14 residues. J was trimmed by 5 bases and V by 4 bases; bases with no gene match: 6. The CDR3 protein is CASSSTGGPETQYF. CDR3 in DNA: TGTGCCAGCAGCTCCACGGGGGGGCCCGAGACCCAGTACTTC.

V usage is TRBV2 and J usage is TRBJ1-5, with D possibly being TRBD1 (6 bases). The CDR3 runs to 15 residues. Germline lookup yields CDR1 SNHLY and CDR2 FYNNEI. V lost 6 bases, J lost 3 bases, and 15 bases lay in between. CDR3 in DNA: TGTGCCAGCAGAAGGTGGGGGGGCGTCAATCAGCCCCAGCATTTT. Translation: CASRRWGGVNQPQHF.

V usage is TRBV7-2 and J usage is TRBJ1-5, with D perhaps matching TRBD1 (5 bases). The CDR3 length is 14 residues. Germline CDR1 is SGHTA and CDR2 is FQGNSA. Trimming took 2 bases from V and 2 from J, leaving 7 bases between them. The CDR3 sequence: CASSLRGGNQPQHF. In DNA form, the CDR3 reads TGTGCCAGCAGCTTAAGGGGCGGCAATCAGCCCCAGCATTTT.

The chain couples TRBV6-5 to TRBJ1-2; 9 bases match TRBD1. The CDR3 extends over 14 amino acids. From germline, CDR1 is MNHEY and CDR2 SVGAGI. J gave up 4 bases and V 6 bases, and 6 bases lay outside the gene matches. The CDR3, as DNA: TGTGCCAGCAGGGACAGGGGAAGAGGCTATGGCTACACCTTC. Translating gives CASRDRGRGYGYTF.

In DNA, the CDR3 is TGTGCCAGCAGCGTAGATCCATGGGGGGGACAGGACGAAAATAATGGCTACACCTTC. Encoded protein: CASSVDPWGGQDENNGYTF. This chain uses TRBV9 with TRBJ1-2; the match to TRBD1 covers 8 bases. V was pared by 0 bases and J by 6 bases, with 19 bases of the junction left unmatched. Germline V CDR1 and CDR2: SGDLS, YYNGEE. The CDR3 is 19 residues long.

J is TRBJ1-2 and V is TRBV10-3, with 7 bases fitting TRBD1. In germline, CDR1 is ENHRY, CDR2 SYGVKD. The CDR3 is 15 amino acids. V lost 2 bases and J lost 4; bases outside the gene matches: 7. CDR3 amino acids: CAISEGSGGGYGYTF. CDR3 DNA: TGTGCCATCAGTGAGGGGTCAGGGGGAGGCTATGGCTACACCTTC.